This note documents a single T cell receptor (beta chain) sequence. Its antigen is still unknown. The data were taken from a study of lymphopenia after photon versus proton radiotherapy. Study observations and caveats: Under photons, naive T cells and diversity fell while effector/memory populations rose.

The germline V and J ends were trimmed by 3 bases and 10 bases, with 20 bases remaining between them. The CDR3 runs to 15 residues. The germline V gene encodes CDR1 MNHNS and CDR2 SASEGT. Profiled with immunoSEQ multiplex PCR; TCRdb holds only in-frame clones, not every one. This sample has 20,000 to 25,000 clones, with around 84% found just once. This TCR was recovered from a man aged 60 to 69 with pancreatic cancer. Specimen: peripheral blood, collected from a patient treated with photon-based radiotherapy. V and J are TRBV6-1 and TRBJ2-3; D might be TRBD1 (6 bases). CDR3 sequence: CASSDSGTPESSQYF. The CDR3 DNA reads TGTGCCAGCAGTGACTCCGGGACACCCGAGAGTTCGCAGTATTTT.